Shown below are 26 T cell receptor beta chains from a single sample sequenced in a study of beta chain features in type 1 diabetes. The entirety of the isolated RNA underwent reverse transcription, so expressed TCRB transcripts were sequenced. Method: immunoSEQ multiplex PCR; TCRdb's copy keeps in-frame clones and lacks some. The repertoire holds some 150,000 clones, 40% to 60% seen once, with around 0.45% in the top ten. Material: Tregs from blood. These receptors all come from a man younger than 35 in good health.

The rearrangement links TRBV18 to TRBJ1-5; 9 bases are shared with TRBD1. Trimming removed 4 bases from V and 4 bases from J; junction bases left unmatched: 11. The length of the CDR3 is 17 residues. CDR1 is KGHSH, CDR2 LQKENI, per germline. The CDR3: CASSLTTGTGLNQPQHF. Written as DNA, the CDR3 is TGTGCCAGCTCACTCACAACCGGGACAGGGTTGAATCAGCCCCAGCATTTT.

The chain couples TRBV30 to TRBJ1-5; no reliable D call. V dropped 0 bases and J dropped 4 bases, with 13 bases sitting between them. This CDR3 has 15 amino acids. Germline V gene lookup returns CDR1 GTSNPN and CDR2 SVGIG (reference sequence). This chain's CDR3 is CAWSVYGVGNQPQHF. DNA for the CDR3: TGTGCCTGGAGTGTATACGGGGTCGGAAATCAGCCCCAGCATTTT.

The V call is TRBV18, the J call TRBJ2-5, with 10 bases aligning to TRBD2. The J call may be incorrect, as the DNA end agrees better with TRBJ2-7. Germline CDR1 is KGHSH and CDR2 is LQKENI. The CDR3 contains 16 residues. The CDR3 sequence: CASSPPSGGLSYEQYF. The CDR3 coding sequence is TGTGCCAGCTCACCACCTAGCGGGGGGCTAAGCTACGAGCAGTACTTC.

The chain employs TRBV7-2 and TRBJ2-7, with 9 bases that match TRBD1. Germline CDR1 and CDR2: SGHTA and FQGNSA. The CDR3 has 14 amino acids. The V and J ends lost 5 bases and 2 bases, in that order; junction bases with no gene match: 4. In DNA form, the CDR3 reads TGTGCCAGCAGCCCGGGACAGGGCACCTACGAGCAGTACTTC. Protein product: CASSPGQGTYEQYF.

This clone was seen once. This chain uses TRBV29-1 with TRBJ2-5; 9 bases match TRBD2. The CDR3 is 13 residues long. V was clipped by 5 bases and J by 6 bases; unmatched bases: 7. The V gene's germline CDR1 is SQVTM and CDR2 ANQGSEA. CDR3 amino acids: CSVWLAGKQTQYF. DNA for the CDR3: TGCAGCGTTTGGCTAGCGGGGAAACAGACCCAGTACTTC.

This chain connects TRBV29-1 to TRBJ1-2; TRBD1 matches at 8 bases. Trimming cost V 4 bases and J 8 bases; bases outside gene matches: 9. CDR1 is SQVTM, CDR2 ANQGSEA, per germline. The CDR3 sequence is 13 residues long. This chain's CDR3 is CSVGWQGARGYTF. The CDR3 bases are TGCAGCGTTGGATGGCAGGGGGCGCGAGGCTACACCTTC.

This rearrangement joins TRBV7-9 to TRBJ1-2; D remains ambiguous. The V end was cut by 1 base, the J end by 4 bases, with 7 bases between. The CDR3 has 13 amino acids. CDR1 and CDR2 from the germline V gene are SEHNR and FQNEAQ (reference sequence). CDR3 DNA sequence: TGTGCCAGCAGCTTAGGACGGAGCTATGGCTACACCTTC. Amino acid sequence: CASSLGRSYGYTF.

The chain carries TRBV7-9 and TRBJ2-3, with TRBD2 identical over 12 bases. Germline CDR1 reads SEHNR; CDR2 reads FQNEAQ (reference sequence). Unmatched junction bases numbered 7, after V lost 4 bases and J lost 5 bases. This CDR3 is 16 amino acids long. The CDR3 DNA reads TGTGCCAGCAGCTCCCGACTAGCGGGGGCGGGAGATACGCAGTATTTT. Translating gives CASSSRLAGAGDTQYF.

The chain carries TRBV7-8 and TRBJ1-5, with D unresolved. The CDR3 loop spans 15 amino acids. CDR1 is SGHVS and CDR2 is FQNEAQ in the germline V gene. The V end was cut by 1 base, the J end by 4 bases, with 11 bases between. This chain's CDR3 is CASSLDGLTNQPQHF. CDR3 DNA sequence: TGTGCCAGCAGCTTAGATGGGCTGACAAATCAGCCCCAGCATTTT.

This rearrangement joins TRBV4-2 to TRBJ2-2; 7 bases align to TRBD2. The CDR3 covers 15 residues. CDR1 and CDR2 (germline): LGHNA, YNFKEQ. With 5 bases clipped from V and 5 bases from J, the junction kept 8 bases outside the gene matches. In DNA form, the CDR3 reads TGTGCCAGCAGCACGAGGACTAGTTGGACCGGGGAGCTGTTTTTT. Translation: CASSTRTSWTGELFF.

The chain links TRBV5-4 to TRBJ2-5; 10 nucleotides line up with TRBD1. With V trimmed by 7 bases and J by 2 bases, 5 bases remained unmatched. The germline gives CDR1 SGHNT, CDR2 YYREEE (reference sequence). The CDR3 extends over 14 amino acids. The CDR3 DNA is TGTGCCAGCTTCCGGGACAGGGGACAAGAGACCCAGTACTTC. Its protein is CASFRDRGQETQYF.

The sample holds one count of this clone. The rearrangement uses TRBV5-1 and TRBJ2-5, with D possibly TRBD2 on 5 matching bases. This CDR3 spans 15 amino acids. V gave up 4 bases and J gave up 5 bases, with 18 bases separating them. Germline V gene sequence: CDR1 SGHRS, CDR2 YFSETQ. DNA for the CDR3: TGCGCCAGCAGCCTCTTCCGGGGTAGCTTGGAGACCCAGTACTTC. Amino acids: CASSLFRGSLETQYF.

This clone showed up just once. The chain couples TRBV5-1 to TRBJ2-7, with D perhaps TRBD2 (6 bases). The CDR3 sequence is 14 residues long. From germline, CDR1 is SGHRS and CDR2 YFSETQ. The V gene lost 4 bases and the J gene lost 7 bases, with 18 bases spanning the gap. CDR3 amino acids: CASSLAGTLVEQYF. CDR3 bases: TGCGCCAGCAGCCTAGCCGGGACTCTGGTAGAGCAGTACTTC.

The chain employs TRBV11-2 and TRBJ1-5; D is undetermined. CDR3 length: 13 residues. V was cut by 0 bases and J by 6 bases, with 6 bases left in between. CDR1 and CDR2 (germline): SGHAT, FQNNGV. This CDR3 is CASSLDRGQPQHF. The CDR3 DNA follows: TGTGCCAGCAGCTTAGATCGCGGTCAGCCCCAGCATTTT.

This clone was seen a few times. The genes are TRBV7-9 and TRBJ1-2; 9 bases match TRBD1. CDR1 SEHNR and CDR2 FQNEAQ come from the germline V gene (reference sequence). J was trimmed by 8 bases and V by 5 bases; bases with no gene match: 9. The CDR3 spans 14 residues. CDR3 loop: CASSARDRVMGYTF. CDR3 DNA sequence: TGTGCCAGCAGCGCCCGGGACAGGGTTATGGGCTACACCTTC.

The chain is built from TRBV5-1 and TRBJ1-2; D unclear. This CDR3 spans 12 amino acids. Per germline, CDR1 SGHRS and CDR2 YFSETQ. The germline V and J ends were trimmed by 4 bases and 0 bases, with 4 bases remaining between them. DNA for the CDR3: TGCGCCAGCAGCCTAACTAACTATGGCTACACCTTC. This gives the protein CASSLTNYGYTF.

The V and J genes are TRBV5-1 and TRBJ2-2; D not certain. The CDR3 has 14 residues. The germline V gene encodes CDR1 SGHRS and CDR2 YFSETQ. Deletions cut 4 bases from V and 2 bases from J, with 9 bases between. CDR3 in DNA: TGCGCCAGCAGCCCTCAGGTTAACACCGGGGAGCTGTTTTTT. Translated: CASSPQVNTGELFF.

The chain carries TRBV7-3 and TRBJ1-6; the match to TRBD1 covers 7 bases. This CDR3 is 14 amino acids long. Germline trimming cut 5 bases from V and 6 bases from J; bases unmatched to any gene: 4. Germline lookup yields CDR1 SGHTA and CDR2 FQGTGA. CDR3 loop: CASSLGQSNSPLHF. CDR3 nucleotide sequence: TGTGCCAGCAGCCTGGGACAGAGTAATTCACCCCTCCACTTT.

This clone has more than one count but fewer than ten. The chain joins TRBV6-6 to TRBJ2-7; 8 nucleotides agree with TRBD1. Unmatched junction bases numbered 15, after V lost 7 bases and J lost 7 bases. Germline assignment: CDR1 MNHNY and CDR2 SVGAGI (reference sequence). CDR3 length: 15 residues. The DNA of the CDR3 is TGTGCCAGCACTACCTTGGACAGGGCCGCGGGAGAGCAGTACTTC. Protein sequence: CASTTLDRAAGEQYF.

The CDR3 bases are TGTGCCAGCAGCCGTACTAGCGTCAACGAGCAGTACTTC. It encodes CASSRTSVNEQYF. V is TRBV5-6 and J is TRBJ2-7; 7 bases fit TRBD2. Germline CDR1 SGHDT, CDR2 YYEEEE. V shed 4 bases and J 5 bases; nucleotides not matched to a gene: 6. The CDR3 is 13 amino acids.

The gene calls are TRBV5-1 and TRBJ1-1; 7 bases align to TRBD1. Germline lookup yields CDR1 SGHRS and CDR2 YFSETQ. V was clipped by 0 bases and J by 2 bases; unmatched bases: 1. This CDR3 comprises 14 residues. The CDR3, as DNA: TGCGCCAGCAGCTTGGGGGACAGAAACACTGAAGCTTTCTTT. Translated, it gives CASSLGDRNTEAFF.

This clone was recorded a few times. The gene calls are TRBV5-6 and TRBJ2-5; D not resolved. CDR1 is SGHDT and CDR2 is YYEEEE in the germline V gene. V was pared by 4 bases and J by 5 bases, with 15 bases between. The CDR3 is made up of 14 amino acids. Written as DNA, the CDR3 is TGTGCCAGCAGCCGTTCGCTGGGCTGGGAGACCCAGTACTTC. Amino acids: CASSRSLGWETQYF.

The V call is TRBV2, the J call TRBJ2-7, with 10 bases fitting TRBD1. In germline, CDR1 is SNHLY, CDR2 FYNNEI. The CDR3 consists of 14 residues. V trimming: 6 bases; J trimming: 6 bases; junction bases outside the gene matches: 8. The CDR3 loop reads CASRSGTGALEQYF. The CDR3 region has the DNA TGTGCCAGCAGGTCCGGGACAGGGGCCCTCGAGCAGTACTTC. Combining the CDR3 with reference TRBV2 and TRBJ2-7 gives the whole variable domain EPEVTQTPSHQVTQMGQEVILRCVPISNHLYFYWYRQILGQKVEFLVSFYNNEISEKSEIFDDQFSVERPDGSNFTLKIRSTKLEDSAMYFCASRSGTGALEQYFGPGTRLTVT.

The CDR3 region is CASSLGARAFGLVDTQYF. DNA for the CDR3: TGTGCCAGCAGCTTAGGAGCGAGGGCCTTCGGTCTGGTGGATACGCAGTATTTT. V and J are TRBV7-3 and TRBJ2-3, with D maybe TRBD2 (5 bases). The CDR3 contains 18 residues. The V end was cut by 2 bases, the J end by 6 bases, with 24 bases between. Germline values: CDR1 SGHTA, CDR2 FQGTGA.

The chain combines TRBV4-1 with TRBJ2-7; D is unresolved. The CDR3 has 16 amino acids. Germline-derived CDR1 and CDR2 are MGHRA and YSYEKL. Trimming took 0 bases from V and 0 from J, leaving 12 bases between them. CDR3 sequence (DNA): TGCGCCAGCAGCCAAGACCGACTTCAAGGCTCCTACGAGCAGTACTTC. Residues: CASSQDRLQGSYEQYF.

V usage is TRBV19 and J usage is TRBJ1-6; 12 nucleotides line up with TRBD1. Trimming cost V 4 bases and J 10 bases; bases outside gene matches: 8. The germline V gene has CDR1 LNHDA and CDR2 SQIVND (reference sequence). This CDR3 is built from 16 residues. CDR3 loop: CASSTFRDRGQSPLHF. CDR3 in DNA: TGTGCCAGTAGTACGTTCCGGGACAGGGGGCAGTCACCCCTCCACTTT.